These 14 T cell receptor beta chains share one sample of origin, sequenced in a study of blood T cells in healthy people across ages. The second PCR ran roughly 7 to 12 cycles with a sample-barcoded 5' primer and J-beta primers. TCRdb itself ran the 5' RACE reads through MiXCR, one entry per CDR3 protein. The sample shows 800,000 to 950,000 distinct CDR3 sequences, almost 30% of them seen only once. These data were likewise used in another study, on T cells of mothers and their children.

The sequenced sample consisted of blood. These receptors all come from a woman in her thirties or forties in good health.

In this sample, this clonotype turned up many times. This chain connects TRBV20-1 to TRBJ2-5; 9 bases align to TRBD2. The CDR3 contains 14 residues. J lost 4 bases, V lost 5 bases, and 8 bases had no gene match. Germline V gene data show CDR1 as DFQATT and CDR2 as SNEGSKA (reference sequence). The CDR3 region is CSARKSGGLETQYF. CDR3 DNA: TGCAGTGCTCGAAAGAGCGGGGGGTTAGAGACCCAGTACTTC.

The chain employs TRBV3-1 and TRBJ1-1; no clear D. The length of the CDR3 is 17 residues. V shed 4 bases and J shed 1 base, with 19 bases lying between them. CDR1 is LGHDT, CDR2 YNNKEL, per germline (reference sequence). The CDR3 bases are TGTGCCAGCAGCCTAGCGTGGCAAGGTCAGAAGAACACTGAAGCTTTCTTT. Encoded protein: CASSLAWQGQKNTEAFF.

The J gene is TRBJ2-7, the V gene TRBV19, with a weak D call TRBD1 (6 bases). V was shortened by 8 bases and J by 3 bases, with 17 bases between the two germline ends. The germline V gene encodes CDR1 LNHDA and CDR2 SQIVND (reference sequence). CDR3 length: 14 residues. The DNA of the CDR3 is TGTGCCAGTGCTCCCGGGACATTAGGCTACGAGCAGTACTTC. As protein: CASAPGTLGYEQYF.

This clonotype was seen a few times. The V and J genes are TRBV7-9 and TRBJ1-1; tentatively, D is TRBD1 (5 bases). This CDR3 is 15 amino acids long. Germline V gene data show CDR1 as SEHNR and CDR2 as FQNEAQ (reference sequence). V lost 2 bases to trimming and J lost 0 bases, with 10 bases between them. The CDR3 sequence is CASSLHGAMNTEAFF. In DNA, the CDR3 is TGTGCCAGCAGCTTACATGGGGCTATGAACACTGAAGCTTTCTTT.

V usage is TRBV4-3 and J usage is TRBJ2-7, with TRBD1 matching 7 bases. CDR3 length: 15 amino acids. The germline CDR1 and CDR2 sequences are LGHNA and YSLEER. V lost 0 bases and J lost 6; bases outside the gene matches: 8. CDR3 amino acids: CASSQDRDRAREQYF. As DNA, the CDR3 is TGCGCCAGCAGCCAAGATCGAGACAGGGCTCGCGAGCAGTACTTC.

This clonotype was seen at least ten times. The chain is built from TRBV9 and TRBJ2-7; 7 bases line up with TRBD2. The ends lost 0 bases at V and 0 bases at J; junction bases unmatched: 3. Germline V gene data show CDR1 as SGDLS and CDR2 as YYNGEE. This CDR3 is built from 15 residues. The CDR3 reads CASSVGWEGSYEQYF. The DNA of the CDR3 is TGTGCCAGCAGCGTAGGTTGGGAGGGCTCCTACGAGCAGTACTTC.

The V and J genes are TRBV25-1 and TRBJ1-1; no firm D call. Trimming shortened V by 7 bases and J by 1 base, and 16 bases separated the two germline ends. Germline V CDR1 and CDR2: MGHDK, SYGVNS. The length of the CDR3 is 15 residues. The CDR3 DNA sequence: TGTGCCAGCAATCAGGTAGGAGGAACGAACACTGAAGCTTTCTTT. Translated: CASNQVGGTNTEAFF.

V gene TRBV12-3 or TRBV12-4 combines with J gene TRBJ2-1; 9 bases are shared with TRBD2. V lost 4 bases, J lost 6 bases, and 13 bases stayed unmatched. The CDR3 loop spans 17 amino acids. The CDR3 spells CASSSLGGGALCNEQFF. The DNA for the CDR3 is TGTGCCAGCAGTTCCTTGGGCGGGGGGGCCTTATGCAATGAGCAGTTCTTC.

The genes are TRBV6-5 and TRBJ2-5; 7 bases map to TRBD1. The CDR3 runs 15 residues. The germline V gene encodes CDR1 MNHEY and CDR2 SVGAGI. V shed 6 bases and J 0 bases; nucleotides not matched to a gene: 7. The CDR3 here is CASSFETGYQETQYF. CDR3 in DNA: TGTGCCAGCAGCTTTGAGACAGGGTACCAAGAGACCCAGTACTTC.

This clonotype was observed a handful of times. A read error may be the cause here, since a much bigger clone is one base away. V gene TRBV10-3 combines with J gene TRBJ2-2, with 8 nucleotides matching TRBD1. Germline V gene sequence: CDR1 ENHRY, CDR2 SYGVKD. There are 15 residues in the CDR3. The CDR3 here is CAIRGQVEATGEPFF. As DNA, the CDR3 is TGTGCCATCCGGGGACAGGTCGAAGCCACCGGGGAGCCGTTTTTT.

Concerning this clonotype itself: It may be a read error: a sequence one base away is much more abundant. The J gene is TRBJ1-1, the V gene TRBV5-1; D call uncertain. This CDR3 is 14 amino acids long. CDR1 and CDR2 from the germline V gene are SGHRS and YFSETQ. The DNA for the CDR3 is TGCGCCAGCAGCTTGGGGTCGGGTAACACTGGAGCTTTCTTT. Amino acid sequence: CASSLGSGNTGAFF. The whole variable domain, remainder taken from reference TRBV5-1 and TRBJ1-1, is KAGVTQTPRYLIKTRGQQVTLSCSPISGHRSVSWYQQTPGQGLQFLFEYFSETQRNKGNFPGRFSGRQFSNSRSEMNVSTLELGDSALYLCASSLGSGNTGAFFGQGTRLTVV.

This clonotype was observed many times. The chain combines TRBV18 with TRBJ1-2, with 9 bases matching TRBD1. After removal of 0 bases from V and 4 bases from J, the junction contained 3 bases not matched to a gene. This CDR3 contains 15 residues. From germline, CDR1 is KGHSH and CDR2 LQKENI. The CDR3 sequence is CASSPPGTGIYGYTF. Written as DNA, the CDR3 is TGTGCCAGCTCACCACCCGGGACAGGGATCTATGGCTACACCTTC.

This clonotype was seen a few times. The V call is TRBV12-3 or TRBV12-4, the J call TRBJ1-2, with D possibly being TRBD1 (5 bases). The CDR3 has 15 residues. The ends were cut back, 0 bases at V and 6 bases at J, with 14 bases in the middle. The CDR3 sequence: CASSLAGTAGHGYTF. CDR3 DNA sequence: TGTGCCAGCAGTTTAGCAGGGACCGCGGGCCATGGCTACACCTTC.

The rearrangement joins TRBV20-1 to TRBJ1-1; D ambiguous. Per germline, CDR1 DFQATT and CDR2 SNEGSKA (reference sequence). Deletions cut 3 bases from V and 0 bases from J, with 11 bases between. The CDR3 sequence is 14 residues long. The CDR3 spells CSARLGSLNTEAFF. The CDR3 region has the DNA TGCAGTGCTAGGTTGGGCAGCTTGAACACTGAAGCTTTCTTT.